The clone carrying this T cell receptor (beta chain) was picked up a small number of times. What it binds is not known. The sample belongs to a study of T cells after yellow fever vaccination. TCRdb reprocessed the 5' RACE reads via MiXCR and lists one record per CDR3 protein. The data show some 97,000 distinct CDR3 sequences, with around 5.8% seen just once and approximately 39% held by the top ten. Whole-study findings and limits: Any FACS-sorted repertoire could hold abundant clonotypes that contaminate it from the bulk population.

CDR3 length: 17 amino acids. The germline V gene encodes CDR1 KGHSH and CDR2 LQKENI. Trimming cost V 8 bases and J 2 bases; bases outside gene matches: 12. The source material was CD8+ T cells sorted from PBMCs, sampled 10 days after the yellow fever booster vaccination. This sequence originates from a man between 18 and 29 years old who received the YFV17D yellow fever vaccine. This chain links TRBV18 with TRBJ2-1, with TRBD2 matching 10 bases. CDR3 nucleotide sequence: TGTGCCAGCGCAAAGGTGTTAGCGGGGGGACCCTACAATGAGCAGTTCTTC. It is translated as CASAKVLAGGPYNEQFF.